One sample yielded the 27 T cell receptor beta chains listed below, sequenced in a study of CD8 T cells in ankylosing spondylitis. TCRdb redid the calling of the 5' RACE reads with MiXCR, one entry per CDR3 protein. The sample lists approximately 69,000 distinct CDR3 sequences, over 4% occurring once. The sample was blood, either unsorted or a sorted T cell fraction (not recorded which). These receptors were taken from a male donor with ankylosing spondylitis or in good health (not recorded which).

This clonotype appeared many times. V and J are TRBV10-3 and TRBJ2-7; the match to TRBD1 covers 10 bases. V lost 8 bases and J lost 4; bases outside the gene matches: 8. CDR1 is ENHRY and CDR2 is SYGVKD in the germline V gene. This CDR3 is 14 amino acids long. The CDR3 sequence: CAILAGTGEYEQYF. The CDR3 bases are TGTGCCATCTTAGCCGGGACAGGGGAATACGAGCAGTACTTC.

This clonotype was observed many times. J is TRBJ1-6 and V is TRBV7-2; 8 bases line up with TRBD1. The CDR3 loop spans 15 amino acids. With V trimmed by 1 base and J by 10 bases, 6 bases remained unmatched. Germline CDR1 SGHTA, CDR2 FQGNSA. CDR3 residues: CASSLETGVGSPLHF. The CDR3 bases are TGTGCCAGCAGCTTAGAGACAGGGGTGGGATCACCCCTCCACTTT.

This clonotype was detected many times. The rearrangement uses TRBV12-3 or TRBV12-4 and TRBJ2-6; 7 nucleotides agree with TRBD1. The CDR3 runs to 18 residues. V lost 5 bases to trimming and J lost 2 bases; unmatched junction nucleotides: 12. The DNA for the CDR3 is TGTGCCAGCAGTCACCCGGGACAGAGAAGGGCTGGGGCCAACGTCCTGACTTTC. It codes for CASSHPGQRRAGANVLTF.

The table lists this clonotype with many counts. The V and J genes are TRBV20-1 and TRBJ2-1; maybe TRBD1 (6 bases). V shed 0 bases and J shed 6 bases, with 18 bases lying between them. The length of the CDR3 is 16 residues. Germline lookup yields CDR1 DFQATT and CDR2 SNEGSKA (reference sequence). The CDR3: CSARDVTRGHSNEQFF. DNA of the CDR3: TGCAGTGCTAGAGATGTGACCCGGGGACACTCCAATGAGCAGTTCTTC.

At least ten counts were recorded for this clonotype. This sequence joins TRBV20-1 and TRBJ1-1; perhaps TRBD1 as D (6 bases). CDR3 length: 16 amino acids. The V and J ends lost 0 bases and 1 base respectively, with 15 bases between them. CDR1 and CDR2 from the germline V gene are DFQATT and SNEGSKA (reference sequence). This chain's CDR3 is CSARDRRGPSNTEAFF. The CDR3 DNA follows: TGCAGTGCTAGAGATAGGCGGGGGCCTTCGAACACTGAAGCTTTCTTT.

In its sample, this clonotype was seen many times. This chain uses TRBV20-1 with TRBJ2-3; TRBD2 agrees at 8 bases. Looked up from germline, CDR1 is DFQATT and CDR2 is SNEGSKA (reference sequence). The V segment lost 0 bases and the J segment 1 base; nucleotides outside the gene matches: 6. CDR3 length: 16 residues. As DNA, the CDR3 is TGCAGTGCTAGAGATACCAGCGGGGGTCGCACAGATACGCAGTATTTT. Translated: CSARDTSGGRTDTQYF.

This clonotype occurred a few times. The chain carries TRBV12-3 or TRBV12-4 and TRBJ1-5; D is uncertain. The CDR3 loop spans 14 amino acids. Trimming removed 1 base from V and 2 bases from J, with 6 bases in between. The CDR3: CASSLGFGNQPQHF. The CDR3 nucleotides read TGTGCCAGCAGTTTAGGATTTGGCAATCAGCCCCAGCATTTT.

Worth noting for this clonotype: It may be a read error: a sequence one base away is much more abundant. This sequence joins TRBV28 and TRBJ1-5, with D possibly being TRBD1 (6 bases). Germline-derived CDR1 and CDR2 are MDHEN and SYDVKM. The CDR3 length is 15 residues. Deletions cut 7 bases from V and 3 bases from J, with 16 bases between. CDR3: CASTRLQGYNQPQHF. CDR3 bases: TGTGCCAGCACGCGACTACAGGGTTACAATCAGCCCCAGCATTTT.

This clonotype showed up many times. J is TRBJ2-4 and V is TRBV2, with a tentative D call TRBD1 (6 bases). The V end lost 6 bases, the J end lost 3 bases, and 15 bases lay between the germline ends. Per the germline V gene, CDR1 is SNHLY and CDR2 is FYNNEI. The CDR3 has 15 residues. CDR3 protein: CASRARPGDKNIQYF. The CDR3 nucleotides read TGTGCCAGCAGGGCCAGACCAGGGGACAAAAACATTCAGTACTTC.

This clonotype was counted many times. The chain joins TRBV10-3 to TRBJ2-2; D might be TRBD1 (6 bases). Trimming shortened V by 0 bases and J by 0 bases, and 17 bases separated the two germline ends. This CDR3 has 19 amino acids. Germline V lookup: CDR1 ENHRY, CDR2 SYGVKD. The CDR3 here is CAISESGGRGTTNTGELFF. The CDR3 DNA sequence: TGTGCCATCAGTGAGTCCGGTGGTAGGGGGACAACGAACACCGGGGAGCTGTTTTTT.

This clonotype was picked up many times. The genes are TRBV19 and TRBJ2-3; D might be TRBD1 (5 bases). From germline, CDR1 is LNHDA and CDR2 SQIVND (reference sequence). V was clipped by 6 bases and J by 4 bases, with 14 bases between them. The CDR3 spans 14 residues. CDR3 DNA: TGTGCCAGTAGCAGCCCAGGGTTGGCAGATACGCAGTATTTT. Amino acid sequence: CASSSPGLADTQYF.

This clonotype was seen repeatedly, ten times or more. The chain couples TRBV2 to TRBJ2-1; D is unresolved. CDR1 and CDR2 (germline): SNHLY, FYNNEI. V shed 6 bases and J shed 6 bases, with 15 bases lying between them. The CDR3 has 14 residues. CDR3: CASSPNPWVNEQFF. CDR3 DNA sequence: TGTGCCAGCAGCCCCAACCCCTGGGTCAATGAGCAGTTCTTC.

This clonotype has just a few counts. The chain links TRBV7-9 to TRBJ2-1, with D tentatively TRBD2 (5 bases). Germline CDR1 SEHNR, CDR2 FQNEAQ (reference sequence). The CDR3 is 16 amino acids. V lost 4 bases, J lost 4 bases, and 17 bases lay in between. This CDR3 reads CASSSERPLNYNEQFF. As DNA, the CDR3 is TGTGCCAGCAGCTCAGAGCGGCCCCTAAATTACAATGAGCAGTTCTTC.

This clonotype was recorded at least ten times. The rearrangement joins TRBV6-5 to TRBJ1-1; D not certain. The CDR3 contains 14 residues. V was shortened by 0 bases and J by 5 bases, with 10 bases between the two germline ends. CDR1 MNHEY and CDR2 SVGAGI come from the germline V gene. The CDR3 region is CASSYSVKVTEAFF. The CDR3 DNA reads as TGTGCCAGCAGTTACTCAGTAAAGGTGACTGAAGCTTTCTTT.

This clonotype was detected ten times or more. The rearrangement joins TRBV6-1 to TRBJ2-7; 12 bases agree with TRBD1. Germline CDR1 and CDR2: MNHNS and SASEGT. J was trimmed by 3 bases and V by 6 bases; bases with no gene match: 6. The CDR3 covers 15 residues. CDR3 residues: CASRSGTGGVYEQYF. The CDR3 nucleotides are TGTGCCAGCAGGTCCGGGACAGGGGGCGTCTACGAGCAGTACTTC.

The sample holds a few counts of this clonotype. The gene calls are TRBV19 and TRBJ2-1; 10 bases match TRBD2. This CDR3 comprises 15 residues. V lost 3 bases and J lost 7; bases outside the gene matches: 6. Germline CDR1 and CDR2: LNHDA and SQIVND (reference sequence). DNA of the CDR3: TGTGCCAGTAGTATTACAGCGGGGGGGCCTAATGAGCAGTTCTTC. Protein sequence: CASSITAGGPNEQFF.

This clonotype was seen ten or more times. The chain couples TRBV6-5 to TRBJ2-2; 7 nucleotides line up with TRBD1. The CDR3 covers 15 residues. With 7 bases clipped from V and 2 bases from J, the junction kept 7 bases outside the gene matches. Germline CDR1 reads MNHEY; CDR2 reads SVGAGI. CDR3 amino acids: CASTSGQKNTGELFF. The DNA for the CDR3 is TGTGCCAGCACCTCGGGACAGAAAAACACCGGGGAGCTGTTTTTT.

This clonotype has at least ten counts. The DNA is left out, because the CDR3 cannot be placed on it with certainty; the CDR3 is given as TCRdb lists it. The rearrangement links TRBV6-6 to TRBJ2-7. CDR1 and CDR2 from the germline V gene are MNHNY and SVGAGI (reference sequence). With termini counted, the CDR3 has 11 amino acids. The CDR3 protein is CASSSSGEQYF.

This clonotype came up many times. The chain recombines TRBV11-2 with TRBJ2-1; 7 nucleotides match TRBD2. The CDR3 loop spans 16 amino acids. Unmatched junction bases numbered 16, after V lost 6 bases and J lost 8 bases. Germline values: CDR1 SGHAT, CDR2 FQNNGV. CDR3 in DNA: TGTGCCAGCAGACCCCCCTTGGGGGGGAGCATCGATGAGCAGTTCTTC. Amino acid sequence: CASRPPLGGSIDEQFF.

The table lists this clonotype with many counts. V usage is TRBV12-3 or TRBV12-4 and J usage is TRBJ2-3, with 9 nucleotides matching TRBD2. V trimming: 5 bases; J trimming: 9 bases; junction bases outside the gene matches: 18. The CDR3 loop spans 17 amino acids. In DNA form, the CDR3 reads TGTGCCAGCAGTCTATACCTCTTAGCGGGGGACTCAGTCACGCAGTATTTT. It codes for CASSLYLLAGDSVTQYF.

Ten or more counts support this clonotype. The gene calls are TRBV21-1 and TRBJ2-7. TRBV21-1 is designated a pseudogene. CDR3 size: 11 residues. This CDR3 reads CASSTSSEQYF. For the CDR3, the DNA is TGTGCCAGCAGCACCTCTAGCGAGCAGTACTTC.

This clonotype was seen at least ten times. The chain links TRBV28 to TRBJ1-5; 8 nucleotides match TRBD1. Germline V gene lookup returns CDR1 MDHEN and CDR2 SYDVKM. Losses at the gene ends were 7 bases for V and 4 bases for J; bases not matched to a gene: 9. The CDR3 is 15 residues long. The CDR3 sequence: CASNEDRGGNQPQHF. CDR3 DNA: TGTGCCAGCAACGAAGACAGGGGAGGGAATCAGCCCCAGCATTTT.

In its sample, this clonotype was seen many times. The chain carries TRBV28 and TRBJ1-2, with TRBD1 matching over 7 bases. Germline CDR1 is MDHEN and CDR2 is SYDVKM. The CDR3 is 15 residues long. The V and J ends lost 5 bases and 3 bases, in that order; junction bases with no gene match: 9. Here the CDR3 DNA reads TGTGCCAGCAGTCCCCACAGGGGAGGTCACTATGGCTACACCTTC. Its translation is CASSPHRGGHYGYTF.

This clonotype has at least ten counts. The V and J genes are TRBV20-1 and TRBJ2-3, with D perhaps TRBD2 (5 bases). The germline CDR1 and CDR2 sequences are DFQATT and SNEGSKA (reference sequence). V lost 6 bases and J lost 0, with 13 bases in between. The CDR3 consists of 14 residues. The CDR3 reads CSAVDSESTDTQYF. The CDR3 nucleotides are TGCAGTGCCGTGGACTCCGAGAGCACAGATACGCAGTATTTT.

The rearrangement uses TRBV19 and TRBJ2-6, with D possibly called TRBD1 or TRBD2 (5 bases each). This CDR3 spans 16 amino acids. CDR1 and CDR2 from the germline V gene are LNHDA and SQIVND (reference sequence). V shed 4 bases and J shed 0 bases, with 10 bases lying between them. CDR3 sequence: CASSTGPISGANVLTF. CDR3 DNA: TGTGCCAGTAGTACGGGACCCATCTCTGGGGCCAACGTCCTGACTTTC.

At least ten counts were recorded for this clonotype. The chain couples TRBV4-1 to TRBJ2-5, with D possibly matching TRBD2 (5 bases). In germline, CDR1 is MGHRA, CDR2 YSYEKL. CDR3 size: 14 residues. Trimming took 2 bases from V and 3 from J, leaving 10 bases between them. CDR3 nucleotide sequence: TGCGCCAGCAGCCAACACCCCGGGGAAGAGACCCAGTACTTC. The encoded protein is CASSQHPGEETQYF.

This clonotype has at least ten counts. The chain uses TRBV27 and TRBJ2-2; no definite D call. The CDR3 consists of 13 residues. Trimming shortened V by 6 bases and J by 6 bases, and 11 bases separated the two germline ends. The germline CDR1 and CDR2 sequences are MNHEY and SMNVEV (reference sequence). The CDR3 region has the DNA TGTGCCAGCAGCCCTCGGAGACCCGGGGAGCTGTTTTTT. Its protein is CASSPRRPGELFF.